This T cell receptor beta chain was observed in a study of T-cell reconstitution after alpha-beta-depleted transplantation in children. From its first to its last residue, the CDR3 has 12 amino acids. Unique molecular identifiers were incorporated when the TCRbeta library was constructed. In TCRdb, the PCR reads were re-called with MiXCR into one record per CDR3 protein. The sample consists of some 490,000 distinct CDR3 sequences, roughly an eighth of them appearing once. A word on this clonotype: No DNA is shown, since the ends of the CDR3 on it are uncertain; the CDR3 is the one TCRdb lists.

This chain uses TRBV12-3 or TRBV12-4 with TRBJ2-1; the table calls TRBD2, which could not be checked here. The sequence was collected from a human donor who donated a stem cell graft to a child with combined immunodeficiency. This sample comprised PBMCs from the stem cell graft donor, obtained from the stem cell graft. This CDR3 reads CASRVAGGTMFF.